Following are 5 T cell receptor beta chains from one sample sequenced in a study of immune cell composition in non-small cell lung cancer. Sequencing used immunoSEQ multiplex PCR; TCRdb keeps in-frame clones, though not all of them. The profile shows 4,500 to 6,000 clones, roughly 88% of them singletons. The normal lung sample lay at least 3 cm, and maximally far, from the tumour. Material for sequencing was non-adjacent lung tissue. These receptor sequences come from a human donor with non-small cell lung cancer. Some clones in this sample may be carry-over from other donors' samples.

This chain links TRBV7-2 with TRBJ2-7, with 7 bases matching TRBD2. This CDR3 spans 16 amino acids. V lost 3 bases and J lost 0; bases outside the gene matches: 8. Germline V gene sequence: CDR1 SGHTA, CDR2 FQGNSA. In DNA form, the CDR3 reads TGTGCCAGCAGCTTTTGGGCGGGAGCCTCCTCCTACGAGCAGTACTTC. Protein: CASSFWAGASSYEQYF.

The chain recombines TRBV6-1 with TRBJ2-7; 8 positions agree with TRBD2. This CDR3 contains 15 residues. From germline, CDR1 is MNHNS and CDR2 SASEGT. V dropped 1 base and J dropped 2; count of bases not matched to a gene: 4. Here the CDR3 reads CASSEDSGGPYEQYF. The CDR3 region has the DNA TGTGCCAGCAGTGAAGACAGCGGGGGCCCCTACGAGCAGTACTTC.

The V and J genes are TRBV2 and TRBJ2-7, with 8 nucleotides matching TRBD1. The CDR3 extends over 13 amino acids. V lost 3 bases to trimming and J lost 7 bases; unmatched junction nucleotides: 5. The V gene's germline CDR1 is SNHLY and CDR2 FYNNEI. The CDR3 protein is CASSEQGAGEQYF. For the CDR3, the DNA is TGTGCCAGCAGTGAGCAGGGGGCGGGAGAGCAGTACTTC.

The V call is TRBV4-3, the J call TRBJ2-1; 12 bases are a match to TRBD2. Trimming took 1 base from V and 5 from J; bases not matched to a gene: 0. The CDR3 extends over 15 amino acids. In germline, CDR1 is LGHNA, CDR2 YSLEER. The CDR3 protein is CASSQGTSGNNEQFF. DNA for the CDR3: TGCGCCAGCAGCCAAGGGACTAGCGGGAACAATGAGCAGTTCTTC.

The rearrangement joins TRBV4-1 to TRBJ1-5; D may be TRBD1 (5 bases). V lost 1 base to trimming and J lost 7 bases, with 14 bases between them. CDR3 length: 15 residues. Germline V gene sequence: CDR1 MGHRA, CDR2 YSYEKL. CDR3 sequence: CASSQVLGDWQPQHF. The CDR3 region has the DNA TGCGCCAGCAGCCAAGTCCTTGGGGACTGGCAGCCCCAGCATTTT.